A selection of T cell receptor beta chains follows, all from one sample in a study of human T cells and chemical hapten exposure. TCRdb re-derived calls from the RACE reads in MiXCR, one entry per CDR3 protein. The sample records 340,000 or so distinct CDR3 sequences, under 9% being singletons. Sequenced here: whole blood, sampled in connection with sensitization to the hapten diphenylcyclopropenone (DPC). Every receptor here comes from a woman between 18 and 29 years old with alopecia areata. Some clones in this sample may be carry-over from other donors' samples. The CDR3 runs from the conserved cysteine through the conserved F or W. The D gene is left open where the match is weak. Clone size is not always given. Where it is, it says once, few, many or a class for expanded clones.

>TRBJ1-5|few|TRBV6-6|-
CASVSRDKNQPQHF
TGTGCCAGCGTATCCCGGGACAAAAATCAGCCCCAGCATTTT
>TRBJ1-1|few|TRBV6-6|-
CASSYGGTTEAFF
TGTGCCAGCAGTTACGGAGGGACCACTGAAGCTTTCTTT
>TRBJ1-1|-|TRBV29-1|-
CSVRGSATNTEAFF
TGCAGCGTCCGGGGTTCAGCGACGAACACTGAAGCTTTCTTT
>TRBJ1-6|few|TRBV7-9|TRBD1
CASPKARTGWNSPLHF
TGTGCCAGCCCTAAAGCTCGGACAGGGTGGAATTCACCCCTCCACTTT
>TRBJ2-5|many|TRBV7-9|-
CASSLMGATETQYF
TGTGCCAGCAGCTTAATGGGGGCCACAGAGACCCAGTACTTC
>TRBJ1-1|few|TRBV7-3|-
CASSFGQSITEAFF
TGTGCCAGCAGCTTTGGACAGTCGATCACTGAAGCTTTCTTT
>TRBJ1-1|-|TRBV12-3/TRBV12-4|TRBD1
CASSFRGQVDTEAFF
TGTGCCAGCAGTTTCAGGGGACAGGTGGACACTGAAGCTTTCTTT
>TRBJ2-7|many|TRBV4-3|TRBD2
CASSQDALAGGRPQYF
TGCGCCAGCAGCCAAGACGCACTAGCGGGGGGGCGGCCGCAGTACTTC
>TRBJ2-2|few|TRBV7-2|-
CASSLVTRVVAGELFF
TGTGCCAGCAGCTTAGTCACTCGGGTCGTGGCCGGGGAGCTGTTTTTT
>TRBJ2-1|few|TRBV10-3|-
CAISGISYNEQFF
TGTGCCATCAGCGGTATATCCTACAATGAGCAGTTCTTC
>TRBJ1-4|-|TRBV20-1|-
CSARDGAGQKLFF
TGCAGTGCTAGAGATGGGGCAGGACAAAAACTGTTTTTT
>TRBJ2-2|few|TRBV6-5|-
CASTPRFVNPGELFF
TGTGCCAGCACTCCTCGGTTCGTGAATCCCGGGGAGCTGTTTTTT
>TRBJ2-7|-|TRBV29-1|TRBD1
CSVLGQGSSYEQYF
TGCAGCGTTCTAGGACAGGGGAGCTCCTACGAGCAGTACTTC
>TRBJ2-7|few|TRBV6-1|TRBD2
CASKRTSGGTSQIPYEQYF
TGTGCCAGCAAGCGGACTAGCGGGGGGACAAGCCAGATACCCTACGAGCAGTACTTC
>TRBJ1-1|few|TRBV29-1|-
CSVEGAVMNTEAFF
TGCAGCGTTGAAGGGGCGGTCATGAACACTGAAGCTTTCTTT
>TRBJ2-7|many|TRBV2|-
CASIWGPREQYF
TGTGCCAGCATCTGGGGGCCGAGGGAGCAGTACTTC
>TRBJ2-4|-|TRBV5-1|TRBD2
CASSLDVAGGSKNIQYF
TGCGCCAGCAGCTTGGACGTAGCGGGGGGATCTAAAAACATTCAGTACTTC
>TRBJ2-6|many|TRBV6-2/TRBV6-3|-
CASSYPRQVANVLTF
TGTGCCAGCAGTTACCCTAGACAGGTGGCCAACGTCCTGACTTTC
>TRBJ2-7|few|TRBV6-2/TRBV6-3|-
CASSYEDAASYEQYF
TGTGCCAGCAGTTACGAGGACGCTGCCTCCTACGAGCAGTACTTC
>TRBJ2-7|few|TRBV28|-
CASRNSPQYGREEAYEQYF
TGTGCCAGCAGGAACTCCCCACAGTATGGACGGGAAGAGGCCTACGAGCAGTACTTC
>TRBJ2-7|many|TRBV7-6|-
CASSLASGRTVYEQYF
TGTGCCAGCAGCTTAGCAAGTGGACGGACTGTCTACGAGCAGTACTTC
>TRBJ2-5|-|TRBV6-5|TRBD2
CASSRQGLAELPETQYF
TGTGCCAGCAGTCGCCAGGGACTAGCGGAGTTACCGGAGACCCAGTACTTC
>TRBJ2-2|few|TRBV15|-
CATSRDRGPGELFF
TGTGCCACCAGCAGAGACCGGGGTCCCGGGGAGCTGTTTTTT
>TRBJ2-7|many|TRBV28|-
CASSPPDSLEQYF
TGTGCCAGCAGTCCACCGGACAGCCTGGAGCAGTACTTC
>TRBJ1-1|-|TRBV12-3/TRBV12-4|-
CASSPGFRQTLGAFF
TGTGCCAGCAGTCCTGGGTTCCGACAGACCCTCGGGGCTTTCTTT
>TRBJ1-4|-|TRBV7-6|TRBD1
CASSLEQGERPNEKLFF
TGTGCCAGCAGCTTAGAACAGGGGGAGCGTCCTAATGAAAAACTGTTTTTT
>TRBJ1-1|-|TRBV18|-
CASSPDRQSTEAFF
TGTGCCAGCTCACCCGACAGACAGAGCACTGAAGCTTTCTTT
>TRBJ2-5|-|TRBV3-1|TRBD2
CAGSPLAGGPEKTQYF
TGTGCCGGCAGCCCCTTAGCGGGGGGGCCGGAAAAGACCCAGTACTTC
>TRBJ2-5|-|TRBV5-1|-
CASSLRTVSETQYF
TGCGCCAGCAGCTTGAGGACAGTCAGCGAGACCCAGTACTTC
>TRBJ1-1|few|TRBV18|-
CASSPSAVPNTEAFF
TGTGCCAGCTCACCATCCGCAGTCCCAAACACTGAAGCTTTCTTT
>TRBJ1-1|few|TRBV20-1|-
CSVDGGLNTEAFF
TGCAGTGTTGACGGGGGATTGAACACTGAAGCTTTCTTT
>TRBJ2-1|few|TRBV4-3|TRBD1
CASSQALLTGAQSSYNEQFF
TGCGCCAGCAGCCAAGCCCTTTTAACAGGGGCCCAAAGCTCCTACAATGAGCAGTTCTTC
>TRBJ2-3|-|TRBV24-1|-
CATKRTGCTDTQYF
TGTGCCACCAAGAGGACCGGATGCACAGATACGCAGTATTTT
>TRBJ2-3|many|TRBV6-5|-
CASSRFGDTQYF
TGTGCCAGCAGCCGCTTTGGTGATACGCAGTATTTT
>TRBJ1-1|many|TRBV7-9|-
CASSLAPMGRTEAFF
TGTGCCAGCAGCTTAGCGCCTATGGGTCGAACTGAAGCTTTCTTT
>TRBJ1-3|-|TRBV29-1|-
CSATVYSGNTIYF
TGCAGCGCGACAGTTTACTCTGGAAACACCATATATTTT
>TRBJ2-6|few|TRBV6-5|TRBD2
CASRPGRGGSGANVLTF
TGTGCCAGCAGACCCGGGAGGGGCGGCTCTGGGGCCAACGTCCTGACTTTC
>TRBJ1-6|few|TRBV28|-
CASSLSSRLDTPLHF
TGTGCCAGCAGTTTATCTAGTCGGTTGGATACACCCCTCCACTTT
>TRBJ1-2|few|TRBV18|TRBD1
CASSPTGEGYGYTF
TGTGCCAGCTCACCGACAGGGGAAGGCTATGGCTACACCTTC
>TRBJ1-1|few|TRBV6-2/TRBV6-3|-
CASSYPDRQAFF
TGTGCCAGCAGTTACCCCGACAGGCAAGCTTTCTTT